Listed below are T cell receptor beta chains from one sample, sequenced in a study of identical twins. Each CDR3 protein gets one entry after TCRdb re-called the 5' RACE reads with MiXCR. The sample contains approximately 700,000 distinct CDR3 sequences, around 6% of which appear only once. The source material was naive T cells sorted from blood. These receptors were taken from a man younger than 35 in good health. Both conserved end residues are part of each CDR3. A D gene is named only where the DNA matches it firmly. Clone size is not always given. Where it is, it says once, few, many or a class for expanded clones.

NA,TRBV18,TRBJ1-1,NA,TGTGCCAGCTCACCGCGGCCCACAACCATGAACACTGAAGCTTTCTTT,CASSPRPTTMNTEAFF
TRBD2,TRBV9,TRBJ2-7,NA,TGTGCCAGCAGCGTGAATCCAGCGGGAGGGTACGTTTCGGGGGAGCAGTACTTC,CASSVNPAGGYVSGEQYF
TRBD2,TRBV20-1,TRBJ2-3,many,TGCAGTGCTAGAGTACCAGCGGGAGTGAATAGAGACACAGATACGCAGTATTTT,CSARVPAGVNRDTDTQYF
NA,TRBV7-2,TRBJ2-7,few,TGTGCCAGCAGCTTAAGCAGGGCTCAAGCCTACGAGCAGTACTTC,CASSLSRAQAYEQYF
NA,TRBV25-1,TRBJ2-1,few,TGTGCCAGCAGTGATCTCGGGGCAGGCGGAAGTGAGCAGTTCTTC,CASSDLGAGGSEQFF
NA,TRBV5-1,TRBJ1-1,NA,TGCGCCAGCAGCCGAGAACAGCAGAACACTGAAGCTTTCTTT,CASSREQQNTEAFF
NA,TRBV5-1,TRBJ1-1,many,TGCGCCAGCAGCCCAACTAGGGGAAGGGTTAACACTGAAGCTTTCTTT,CASSPTRGRVNTEAFF
TRBD2,TRBV4-3,TRBJ2-7,few,TGCGCCAGCGCTAGCGGGAGGGACTCCTACGAGCAGTACTTC,CASASGRDSYEQYF
NA,TRBV5-1,TRBJ2-3,many,TGCGCCAGCAGTCTGAACAGGGAAAGGAGCACAGATACGCAGTATTTT,CASSLNRERSTDTQYF
NA,TRBV20-1,TRBJ2-2,few,TGCAGTGCTAGAGACCCCGGGGCCCCCACCGGGGAGCTGTTTTTT,CSARDPGAPTGELFF
TRBD1,TRBV27,TRBJ2-7,many,TGTGCCAGCAGTCGGACAGGGTTCTGGAAGTACTTC,CASSRTGFWKYF
NA,TRBV27,TRBJ2-6,many,TGTGCTTCCAGGACCGGGGCCAACGTCCTGACTTTC,CASRTGANVLTF
TRBD2,TRBV28,TRBJ2-1,many,TGTGCCAGCAGTTTACCCCGGGAGCGGGAGGGCAGTGAGCAGTTCTTC,CASSLPREREGSEQFF
NA,TRBV28,TRBJ1-5,NA,TGTGCCAGTACGGAGAGTTATAGCAATCAGCCCCAGCATTTT,CASTESYSNQPQHF
NA,TRBV7-6,TRBJ1-2,NA,TGTGCCAGCAGCTTAGCGCTACAGGGTGACGGCTACACCTTC,CASSLALQGDGYTF
TRBD2,TRBV6-6,TRBJ2-3,NA,TGTGCCAGCAGTTACGGGAGGGCCGAGTATTTT,CASSYGRAEYF
NA,TRBV9,TRBJ1-1,NA,TGTGCCAGCAGCCCAGACGCGGGTTTCCTGGGCACTGAAGCTTTCTTT,CASSPDAGFLGTEAFF